This T cell receptor (beta chain) appears in the sequencing data of a study of response to subunit inactivated influenza vaccine. The CDR3 runs 12 residues. CDR1 and CDR2 (germline): MDHEN, SYDVKM. V was trimmed by 6 bases and J by 8 bases, leaving 11 bases between them. Each CDR3 protein is one row after TCRdb ran MiXCR on the RT-PCR reads. Among roughly 500,000 distinct CDR3 sequences, 16% were seen once, and the ten largest hold approximately 3%. The chain links TRBV28 to TRBJ1-3; maybe TRBD1 (5 bases). Sequencing was performed on CD4+ T cells sorted from PBMCs, taken less than 25 months after vaccination. This clonotype was obtained from a man aged 50 to 75 who received an inactivated influenza vaccine. The CDR3, as DNA: TGTGCCAGCAGCCCTGACAGATACACCATATATTTT. Translating gives CASSPDRYTIYF. The variable domain in full, with the rest retrieved from reference TRBV28 and TRBJ1-3, is DVKVTQSSRYLVKRTGEKVFLECVQDMDHENMFWYRQDPGLGLRLIYFSYDVKMKEKGDIPEGYSVSREKKERFSLILESASTNQTSMYLCASSPDRYTIYFGEGSWLTVV.